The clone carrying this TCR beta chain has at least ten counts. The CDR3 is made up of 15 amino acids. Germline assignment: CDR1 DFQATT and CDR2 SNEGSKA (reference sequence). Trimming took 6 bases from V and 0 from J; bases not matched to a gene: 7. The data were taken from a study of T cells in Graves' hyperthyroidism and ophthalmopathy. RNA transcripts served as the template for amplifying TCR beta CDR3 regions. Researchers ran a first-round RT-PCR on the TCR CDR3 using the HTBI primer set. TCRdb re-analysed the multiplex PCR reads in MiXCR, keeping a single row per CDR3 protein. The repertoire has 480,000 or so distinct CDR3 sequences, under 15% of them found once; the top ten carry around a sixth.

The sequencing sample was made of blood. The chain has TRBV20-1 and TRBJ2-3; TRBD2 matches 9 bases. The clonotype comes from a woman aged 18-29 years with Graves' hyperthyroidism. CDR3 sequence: CSAPKTSGSTDTQYF. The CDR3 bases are TGCAGTGCCCCGAAGACTAGCGGTAGCACAGATACGCAGTATTTT.